This T cell receptor (beta chain) was retrieved from a study of shared clonotypes between healthy human individuals. This clone was counted between two and nine times. Division of CD4+ cells produced a CD45RA+ naive subset and a CD45RA-negative memory subset. After removal of 2 bases from V and 5 bases from J, the junction contained 3 bases not matched to a gene. This CDR3 is 15 amino acids long. Germline V lookup: CDR1 KGHSH, CDR2 LQKENI. TCRdb's copy holds only in-frame clones and misses some; the assay was immunoSEQ multiplex PCR. Of more than 2,000,000 clones in the sample, around nine tenths were seen once.

The chain recombines TRBV18 with TRBJ2-1; the match to TRBD2 covers 10 bases. The specimen was naive CD4+ T cells sorted from blood. Subset in this sample: CD45RA+ positively selected. The TCR sequence derives from a man younger than 35 in good health. The DNA of the CDR3 is TGTGCCAGCTCACCAAGGCTAGCGGGAGACAATGAGCAGTTCTTC. Encoded protein: CASSPRLAGDNEQFF.